One and the same sample provided the 21 T cell receptor beta chains below, sequenced in a study of T-cell memory formation after mild COVID-19. TCRdb re-called the 5' RACE reads with MiXCR, one entry per CDR3 protein. The data contain fewer than 350,000 distinct CDR3 sequences, around 8% of them singletons. Sequenced: PBMCs or a T cell subset sorted from them (not recorded which). The source of these receptors is a man between 18 and 35 years old who had mild COVID-19 (a few samples of this study predate the infection). Cell type and time point are not known.

This clonotype was observed many times. The chain carries TRBV7-9 and TRBJ2-5, with 7 bases lining up with TRBD2. CDR1 and CDR2 from the germline V gene are SEHNR and FQNEAQ (reference sequence). V was clipped by 5 bases and J by 5 bases; unmatched bases: 11. This CDR3 spans 15 amino acids. CDR3 DNA sequence: TGTGCCAGCAGCCCCCCTGGGGGGGTATCGGAGACCCAGTACTTC. Translated, it gives CASSPPGGVSETQYF.

The gene calls are TRBV7-2 and TRBJ1-6, with D maybe TRBD1 (5 bases). From germline, CDR1 is SGHTA and CDR2 FQGNSA. Trimming cost V 5 bases and J 14 bases, with 13 bases left between them. The CDR3 length is 12 residues. This CDR3 is CASSAAGRALHF. CDR3 nucleotide sequence: TGTGCCAGCAGCGCCGCGGGACGGGCCCTCCACTTT.

The chain has TRBV7-3 and TRBJ2-1, with D possibly being TRBD1 (5 bases). V lost 5 bases and J lost 9, with 11 bases in between. CDR3 length: 12 amino acids. The germline V gene has CDR1 SGHTA and CDR2 FQGTGA. CDR3 in amino acids: CASSAVRGEQFF. The CDR3 region has the DNA TGTGCCAGCAGCGCTGTTAGGGGTGAGCAGTTCTTC.

The chain couples TRBV20-1 to TRBJ2-7; tentative D call: TRBD1 (5 bases). V lost 1 base and J lost 4, with 14 bases in between. The length of the CDR3 is 14 residues. CDR1 and CDR2 (germline): DFQATT, SNEGSKA (reference sequence). The CDR3 protein is CSARASGQKYEQYV. CDR3 in DNA: TGCAGTGCTAGAGCCTCAGGGCAGAAATACGAGCAGTACGTC.

This clonotype was picked up a small number of times. The chain combines TRBV27 with TRBJ1-6, with 7 bases that match TRBD1. Germline CDR1 is MNHEY and CDR2 is SMNVEV (reference sequence). The junction had 3 bases not matched to a gene; V was cut back by 6 bases and J by 4 bases. This CDR3 spans 14 amino acids. The CDR3 sequence is CASRPGQYNSPLHF. The CDR3 coding sequence is TGTGCCAGCAGACCGGGACAGTATAATTCACCCCTCCACTTT.

The chain joins TRBV27 to TRBJ1-2, with D maybe TRBD1 (6 bases). Germline values: CDR1 MNHEY, CDR2 SMNVEV (reference sequence). The CDR3 has 16 residues. Trimming took off 6 bases at V and 4 bases at J, with 21 bases between the two ends. CDR3 nucleotide sequence: TGTGCCAGCAGCCCTGTTGGGGGGCCTCAATTCTATGGCTACACCTTC. Amino acids: CASSPVGGPQFYGYTF.

The chain carries TRBV7-6 and TRBJ2-5, with D tentatively TRBD2 (5 bases). Trimming took 0 bases from V and 9 from J, leaving 14 bases between them. The germline V gene has CDR1 SGHVS and CDR2 FNYEAQ. The CDR3 consists of 14 residues. The CDR3 nucleotides are TGTGCCAGCAGCTTAGCGGACGGTCCCGGGGCCCAGTACTTC. Its translation is CASSLADGPGAQYF.

In this sample, this clonotype turned up a few times. The V and J genes are TRBV6-5 and TRBJ1-2; no reliable D call. Per the germline V gene, CDR1 is MNHEY and CDR2 is SVGAGI. The ends were cut back, 0 bases at V and 6 bases at J, with 8 bases in the middle. CDR3 length: 13 residues. Written as DNA, the CDR3 is TGTGCCAGCAGTTACTCACGTGTCGATGGCTACACCTTC. It encodes CASSYSRVDGYTF.

This clonotype came up a few times. The chain links TRBV4-1 to TRBJ2-5; D assignment may be TRBD1 or TRBD2 (6 bases each). V lost 1 base to trimming and J lost 6 bases, with 21 bases between them. The V gene's germline CDR1 is MGHRA and CDR2 YSYEKL. This CDR3 has 17 amino acids. CDR3 in amino acids: CASSQGGARGALKTQYF. CDR3 sequence (DNA): TGCGCCAGCAGCCAAGGGGGGGCCCGGGGTGCCTTGAAGACCCAGTACTTC.

Many counts were recorded for this clonotype. The CDR3 DNA reads as TGCGCCAGCAGCCAAGCAGCGGGGGCGAACACCGGGGAGCTGTTTTTT. Translated: CASSQAAGANTGELFF. V usage is TRBV4-1 and J usage is TRBJ2-2, with 8 bases lining up with TRBD2. The CDR3 runs to 16 residues. Losses at the gene ends were 1 base for V and 0 bases for J; bases not matched to a gene: 1. Germline CDR1 and CDR2: MGHRA and YSYEKL.

This clonotype was seen a handful of times. CDR3 protein: CASSSVGNEQFF. The CDR3 DNA reads TGTGCCAGCTCCTCGGTCGGGAATGAGCAGTTCTTC. This chain uses TRBV18 with TRBJ2-1; no clear D gene. Germline-derived CDR1 and CDR2 are KGHSH and LQKENI. This CDR3 is 12 amino acids long. V lost 6 bases and J lost 7, with 10 bases in between.

The V call is TRBV7-2, the J call TRBJ2-5; D may be TRBD2 (6 bases). CDR3 length: 15 residues. From germline, CDR1 is SGHTA and CDR2 FQGNSA. The V end was cut by 2 bases, the J end by 5 bases, with 15 bases between. CDR3 protein: CASSLLGRAGETQYF. CDR3 sequence (DNA): TGTGCCAGCAGCTTACTCGGCAGGGCGGGGGAGACCCAGTACTTC.

The chain joins TRBV14 to TRBJ2-7; D is possibly TRBD2 (6 bases). The CDR3 consists of 12 residues. CDR1 is SGHDN, CDR2 FVKESK, per germline. Trimming stripped 4 bases from V and 8 bases from J, with 12 bases between. In DNA form, the CDR3 reads TGTGCCAGCAGCCCGGGCCGGGGGAAGCAGTACTTC. It encodes CASSPGRGKQYF.

This chain uses TRBV12-3 or TRBV12-4 with TRBJ2-7; maybe TRBD1 (5 bases). With 6 bases removed from V and 3 bases from J, the gap between germline ends came to 9 bases. There are 12 residues in the CDR3. The CDR3 spells CASSPGIYEQYF. The CDR3 DNA sequence: TGTGCCAGCAGCCCAGGGATCTACGAGCAGTACTTC.

On this clonotype itself: The conserved phenylalanine or tryptophan normally closing the CDR3 is absent here, so this likely arose from a read error. It is unclear where the CDR3 begins or ends on the DNA, so no DNA is shown, and the CDR3 is as TCRdb lists it. This sequence joins TRBV28 and TRBJ2-1; TRBD1 is the table's D call, not checked against the DNA. CDR1 is MDHEN, CDR2 SYDVKM, per germline. The CDR3 contains 11 residues when both ends are counted. This CDR3 reads CASSPGTGTFI.

This rearrangement joins TRBV20-1 to TRBJ2-3; 8 nucleotides match TRBD2. V was pared by 0 bases and J by 8 bases, with 13 bases of the junction left unmatched. Germline V gives CDR1 DFQATT, CDR2 SNEGSKA (reference sequence). CDR3 length: 16 residues. CDR3 bases: TGCAGTGCTAGAGATCTTGCGGGGGGCTACGGCGGTACGCAGTATTTT. It encodes CSARDLAGGYGGTQYF.

This clonotype was recorded many times. This chain joins TRBV5-1 and TRBJ1-6, with D possibly TRBD1 on 6 matching bases. CDR1 is SGHRS and CDR2 is YFSETQ in the germline V gene. CDR3 length equals 16 residues. Trimming stripped 4 bases from V and 9 bases from J, with 20 bases between. The CDR3 sequence is CASSPVAGASLSPLHF. The DNA of the CDR3 is TGCGCCAGCAGCCCGGTTGCAGGGGCTTCACTTTCACCCCTCCACTTT. Filled out from reference TRBV5-1 and TRBJ1-6, the complete variable domain reads KAGVTQTPRYLIKTRGQQVTLSCSPISGHRSVSWYQQTPGQGLQFLFEYFSETQRNKGNFPGRFSGRQFSNSRSEMNVSTLELGDSALYLCASSPVAGASLSPLHFGNGTRLTVT.

The chain carries TRBV29-1 and TRBJ2-7; 7 positions match TRBD2. V was pared by 1 base and J by 0 bases, with 3 bases of the junction left unmatched. CDR1 SQVTM and CDR2 ANQGSEA come from the germline V gene. This CDR3 region has 14 residues. CDR3 sequence: CSVEAKRGSYEQYV. The CDR3 coding sequence is TGCAGCGTTGAAGCTAAGCGGGGCTCCTACGAGCAGTACGTC.

This chain uses TRBV4-2 with TRBJ1-2, with D uncertain. Per the germline V gene, CDR1 is LGHNA and CDR2 is YNFKEQ. Between the trimmed V and J ends, which lost 4 bases and 6 bases, there was a span of 15 bases. This CDR3 has 14 residues. This chain's CDR3 is CASSPRVSGHGYTF. For the CDR3, the DNA is TGTGCCAGCAGCCCCAGAGTTTCCGGACATGGCTACACCTTC.

This clonotype was seen only a few times. The chain combines TRBV7-2 with TRBJ2-6; 7 bases line up with TRBD2. The ends lost 4 bases at V and 4 bases at J; junction bases unmatched: 7. This CDR3 has 16 residues. Germline V gives CDR1 SGHTA, CDR2 FQGNSA. CDR3 in DNA: TGTGCCAGCAGCTCTAGCGGCGTATCCGGGGCCAACGTCCTGACTTTC. Translation: CASSSSGVSGANVLTF.

This clonotype was found a few times. This rearrangement joins TRBV5-1 to TRBJ2-1; D not resolved. Germline CDR1 reads SGHRS; CDR2 reads YFSETQ. This CDR3 has 15 residues. Trimming removed 4 bases at V and 1 base at J, with 12 bases between. The CDR3 nucleotides read TGCGCCAGCAGCCTTTGGTTCACTTCCTACAATGAGCAGTTCTTC. Residues: CASSLWFTSYNEQFF.